What follows are 15 T cell receptor beta chains derived from one specimen sequenced in a study of shared clonotypes between healthy human individuals (dated by TCRdb to 2019 to 2021). Receptor libraries were prepared by the immunoSEQ multiplex PCR assay. The clones in this table, taken by TCRdb from immuneACCESS, are in-frame only. Not every clone is retained; where verified, under half of the shortfall comes from an unresolved V gene, and the cause of the rest is unknown. Present in this sample are millions of clones, about 92% of which were seen just once. Clones ranked in the top ten supply roughly 0.14% of the sample. The sample consisted of naive CD4+ T cells sorted from blood. The cell subset or site label on this specimen signifies: CD45RA+ positively selected. The receptors derive from a young man in good health.

This sequence joins TRBV18 and TRBJ2-7, with 7 bases identical to TRBD1. The germline CDR1 and CDR2 sequences are KGHSH and LQKENI. This CDR3 has 14 residues. V shed 3 bases, J shed 9 bases, and the junction held 11 bases outside the gene matches. The CDR3 reads CASSPGQMLGGQYF. CDR3 nucleotides: TGTGCCAGCTCACCGGGACAGATGTTAGGGGGGCAGTACTTC.

V and J are TRBV27 and TRBJ2-1, with 7 bases matching TRBD1. The CDR3 totals 15 residues. CDR1 and CDR2 (germline): MNHEY, SMNVEV (reference sequence). V trimming: 5 bases; J trimming: 3 bases; junction bases outside the gene matches: 7. The CDR3, as DNA: TGTGCCAGCAGTCGTGGACAGGTCTACTACAATGAGCAGTTCTTC. Its protein product is CASSRGQVYYNEQFF.

Remarks on this clone: This same CDR3 is encoded by further DNA sequences in the sample. V gene TRBV25-1 combines with J gene TRBJ1-2, with no clear D. V gave up 2 bases and J gave up 2 bases, with 6 bases separating them. Germline-derived CDR1 and CDR2 are MGHDK and SYGVNS. The CDR3 consists of 13 residues. The CDR3: CASSETANYGYTF. CDR3 in DNA: TGTGCCAGCAGTGAAACCGCCAACTATGGCTACACCTTC.

This clone was observed once. The rearrangement joins TRBV27 to TRBJ2-2, with D perhaps TRBD2 (6 bases). The CDR3 contains 16 residues. V dropped 2 bases and J dropped 7 bases, with 17 bases sitting between them. CDR1 is MNHEY and CDR2 is SMNVEV in the germline V gene (reference sequence). The CDR3 here is CASSLGAGRLDGELFF. CDR3 nucleotide sequence: TGTGCCAGCAGTTTAGGGGCAGGGAGGCTTGACGGGGAGCTGTTTTTT.

V is TRBV6-6 and J is TRBJ2-2; 7 nucleotides agree with TRBD1. V lost 0 bases, J lost 4 bases, and 2 bases stayed unmatched. Germline V lookup: CDR1 MNHNY, CDR2 SVGAGI (reference sequence). The CDR3 loop spans 15 amino acids. The CDR3 bases are TGTGCCAGCAGTTACTCGGGGACAGTCACCGGGGAGCTGTTTTTT. It is translated as CASSYSGTVTGELFF.

The V call is TRBV10-1, the J call TRBJ2-7, with D perhaps matching TRBD1 (6 bases). The CDR3 covers 13 residues. CDR1 is WNHNN, CDR2 SYGVQD, per germline (reference sequence). Trimming left V 8 bases short and J 5 bases short, with 16 bases between. In nucleotides, the CDR3 is TGCGCCAGCGCTGCGGCAGGGGAACACGAGCAGTACTTC. It codes for CASAAAGEHEQYF.

DNA for the CDR3: TGTGCCAGCAGTTACTCGACGGGTGGGTCCTACGAGCAGTACTTC. It yields the protein CASSYSTGGSYEQYF. J is TRBJ2-7 and V is TRBV6-6, with D hard to call. The germline CDR1 and CDR2 sequences are MNHNY and SVGAGI (reference sequence). The CDR3 contains 15 residues. Trimming shortened V by 0 bases and J by 1 base, and 10 bases separated the two germline ends.

J is TRBJ2-5 and V is TRBV9; the match to TRBD1 covers 8 bases. There are 15 residues in the CDR3. The germline gives CDR1 SGDLS, CDR2 YYNGEE. V shed 1 base, J shed 5 bases, and the junction held 7 bases outside the gene matches. In nucleotides, the CDR3 is TGTGCCAGCAGCGTACAGGACAGGGTAAGGGAGACCCAGTACTTC. Protein: CASSVQDRVRETQYF.

CDR3 bases: TGTGCCAGCAGCCCGGGGGGGGTGGCTTTCTTT. Its translation: CASSPGGVAFF. This rearrangement joins TRBV7-2 to TRBJ1-1; perhaps TRBD1 as D (5 bases). V shed 5 bases and J shed 11 bases, with 12 bases lying between them. The V gene's germline CDR1 is SGHTA and CDR2 FQGNSA. The CDR3 totals 11 residues. The full variable domain, in which reference TRBV7-2 and TRBJ1-1 provide the parts outside the CDR3, is GAGVSQSPSNKVTEKGKDVELRCDPISGHTALYWYRQSLGQGLEFLIYFQGNSAPDKSGLPSDRFSAERTGGSVSTLTIQRTQQEDSAVYLCASSPGGVAFFGQGTRLTVV.

The chain carries TRBV11-1 and TRBJ1-3; D ambiguous. The germline gives CDR1 SGHAT, CDR2 FQDESV (reference sequence). Trimming shortened V by 3 bases and J by 0 bases, and 6 bases separated the two germline ends. This CDR3 comprises 14 residues. The chain's CDR3 is CASSFFPSGNTIYF. The CDR3 DNA follows: TGTGCCAGCAGCTTCTTTCCCTCTGGAAACACCATATATTTT.

V and J are TRBV9 and TRBJ2-2; TRBD2 matches 9 bases. The germline CDR1 and CDR2 sequences are SGDLS and YYNGEE. The V and J ends lost 0 bases and 2 bases, in that order; junction bases with no gene match: 8. CDR3 length equals 18 residues. The CDR3 DNA is TGTGCCAGCAGCGTAGTAGCTAGCGGGACCCGTAACACCGGGGAGCTGTTTTTT. This sequence encodes CASSVVASGTRNTGELFF. Full variable domain (remainder filled in from reference TRBV9 and TRBJ2-2): DSGVTQTPKHLITATGQRVTLRCSPRSGDLSVYWYQQSLDQGLQFLIQYYNGEERAKGNILERFSAQQFPDLHSELNLSSLELGDSALYFCASSVVASGTRNTGELFFGEGSRLTVL.

This sequence joins TRBV29-1 and TRBJ2-5; D perhaps matches TRBD2 (6 bases). The germline V gene has CDR1 SQVTM and CDR2 ANQGSEA. The V end lost 6 bases, the J end lost 5 bases, and 16 bases lay between the germline ends. This CDR3 contains 13 residues. In DNA, the CDR3 is TGCAGCGTGGGAGGTGGGGGGAAGGAGACCCAGTACTTC. Translating it yields CSVGGGGKETQYF.

The genes are TRBV2 and TRBJ2-3; tentative D call: TRBD1 (5 bases). CDR1 and CDR2 from the germline V gene are SNHLY and FYNNEI. CDR3 length equals 15 residues. Between the trimmed V and J ends, which lost 6 bases and 0 bases, there was a span of 13 bases. The CDR3 region has the DNA TGTGCCAGCAGCCTCCAGGGTTTTAGCACAGATACGCAGTATTTT. Its protein is CASSLQGFSTDTQYF.

V gene TRBV19 combines with J gene TRBJ2-4, with D perhaps matching TRBD2 (5 bases). CDR3 length: 14 amino acids. The germline V gene encodes CDR1 LNHDA and CDR2 SQIVND (reference sequence). The V end was cut by 4 bases, the J end by 5 bases, with 12 bases between. CDR3: CASSRRGGENIQYF. In DNA form, the CDR3 reads TGTGCCAGTAGTAGACGGGGTGGTGAAAACATTCAGTACTTC.

V is TRBV27 and J is TRBJ2-1; the D gene is possibly TRBD1 (6 bases). The germline V and J ends were trimmed by 8 bases and 0 bases, with 23 bases remaining between them. Germline V CDR1 and CDR2: MNHEY, SMNVEV (reference sequence). CDR3 size: 18 residues. For the CDR3, the DNA is TGTGCCAGCCGCTGGGGGTCAGGGGCGACGAGCTCCTACAATGAGCAGTTCTTC. Translated: CASRWGSGATSSYNEQFF.